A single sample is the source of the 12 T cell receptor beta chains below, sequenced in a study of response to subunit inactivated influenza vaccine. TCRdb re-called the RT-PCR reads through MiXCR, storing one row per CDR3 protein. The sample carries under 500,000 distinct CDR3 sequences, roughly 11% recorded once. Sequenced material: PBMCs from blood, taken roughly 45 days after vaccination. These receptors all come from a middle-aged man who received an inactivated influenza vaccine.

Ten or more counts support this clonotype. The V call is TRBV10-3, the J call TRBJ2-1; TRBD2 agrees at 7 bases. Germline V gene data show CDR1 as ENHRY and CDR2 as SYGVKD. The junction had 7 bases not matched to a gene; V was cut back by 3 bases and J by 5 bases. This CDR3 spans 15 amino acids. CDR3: CAISEGRTRNNEQFF. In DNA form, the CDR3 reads TGTGCCATCAGTGAAGGAAGGACTAGGAACAATGAGCAGTTCTTC.

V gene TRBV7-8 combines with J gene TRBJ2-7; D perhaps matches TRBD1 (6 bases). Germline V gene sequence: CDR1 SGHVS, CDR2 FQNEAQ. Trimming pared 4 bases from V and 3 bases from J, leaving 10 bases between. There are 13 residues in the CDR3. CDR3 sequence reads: CASSSLDSYEQYF. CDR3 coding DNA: TGTGCCAGCAGCTCGCTGGACAGCTACGAGCAGTACTTC. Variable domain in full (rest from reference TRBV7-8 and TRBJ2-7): GAGVSQSPRYKVAKRGQDVALRCDPISGHVSLFWYQQALGQGPEFLTYFQNEAQLDKSGLPSDRFFAERPEGSVSTLKIQRTQQEDSAVYLCASSSLDSYEQYFGPGTRLTVT.

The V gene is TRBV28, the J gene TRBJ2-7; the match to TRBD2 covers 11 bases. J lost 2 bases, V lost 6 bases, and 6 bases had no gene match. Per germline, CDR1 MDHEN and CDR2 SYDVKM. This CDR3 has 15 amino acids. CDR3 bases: TGTGCCAGCAGGTCAACTAGCGGGAGCCCCTACGAGCAGTACTTC. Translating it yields CASRSTSGSPYEQYF.

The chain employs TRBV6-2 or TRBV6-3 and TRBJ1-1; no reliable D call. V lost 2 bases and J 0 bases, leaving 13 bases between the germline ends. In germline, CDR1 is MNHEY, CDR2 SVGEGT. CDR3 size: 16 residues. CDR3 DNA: TGTGCCAGCAGTTACCTCCCCGTAGGGATGAACACTGAAGCTTTCTTT. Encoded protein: CASSYLPVGMNTEAFF.

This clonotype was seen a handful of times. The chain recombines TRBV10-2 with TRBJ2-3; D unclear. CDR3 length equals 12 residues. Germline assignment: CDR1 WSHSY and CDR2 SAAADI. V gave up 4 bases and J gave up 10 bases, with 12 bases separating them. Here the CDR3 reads CASSATQYPQYF. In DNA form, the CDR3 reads TGCGCCAGCAGTGCGACCCAATACCCGCAGTATTTT.

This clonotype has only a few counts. The CDR3 DNA reads TGCAGTGCCAGGGACAGGGTCAACTACAATGAGCAGTTCTTC. Translated, it gives CSARDRVNYNEQFF. The chain is built from TRBV20-1 and TRBJ2-1, with 9 bases lining up with TRBD1. From germline, CDR1 is DFQATT and CDR2 SNEGSKA (reference sequence). The CDR3 runs to 14 residues. V dropped 6 bases and J dropped 3; count of bases not matched to a gene: 6.

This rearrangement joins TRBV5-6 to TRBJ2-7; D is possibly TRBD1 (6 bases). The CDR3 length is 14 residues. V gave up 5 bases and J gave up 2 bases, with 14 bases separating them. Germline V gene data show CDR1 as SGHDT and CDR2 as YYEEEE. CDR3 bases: TGTGCCAGCAGTTCCGGGACAAATCCCTACGAGCAGTACTTC. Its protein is CASSSGTNPYEQYF. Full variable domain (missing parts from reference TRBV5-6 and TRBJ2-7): DAGVTQSPTHLIKTRGQQVTLRCSPKSGHDTVSWYQQALGQGPQFIFQYYEEEERQRGNFPDRFSGHQFPNYSSELNVNALLLGDSALYLCASSSGTNPYEQYFGPGTRLTVT.

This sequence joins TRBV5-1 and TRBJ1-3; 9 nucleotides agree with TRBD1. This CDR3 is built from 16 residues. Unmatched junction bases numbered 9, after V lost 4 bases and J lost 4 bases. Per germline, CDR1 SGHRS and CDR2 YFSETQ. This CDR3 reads CASSITGQGPGNTIYF. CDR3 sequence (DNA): TGCGCCAGCAGCATTACGGGACAGGGTCCCGGAAACACCATATATTTT.

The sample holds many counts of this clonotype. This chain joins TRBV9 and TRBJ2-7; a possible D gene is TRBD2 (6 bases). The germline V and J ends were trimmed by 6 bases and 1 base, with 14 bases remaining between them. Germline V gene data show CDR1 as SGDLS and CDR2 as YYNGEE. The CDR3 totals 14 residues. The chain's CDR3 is CASNGGTASYEQYF. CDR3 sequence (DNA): TGTGCCAGCAATGGGGGGACCGCATCCTACGAGCAGTACTTC.

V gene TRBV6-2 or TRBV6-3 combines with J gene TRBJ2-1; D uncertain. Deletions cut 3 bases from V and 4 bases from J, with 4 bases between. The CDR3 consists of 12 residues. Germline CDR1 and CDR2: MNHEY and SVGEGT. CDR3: CASSYRYNEQFF. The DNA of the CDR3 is TGTGCCAGCAGTTATCGGTACAATGAGCAGTTCTTC.

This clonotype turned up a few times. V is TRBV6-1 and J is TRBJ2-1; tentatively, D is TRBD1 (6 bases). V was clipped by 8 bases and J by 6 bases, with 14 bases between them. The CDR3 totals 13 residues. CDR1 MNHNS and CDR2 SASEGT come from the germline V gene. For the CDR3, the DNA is TGTGCCAGCGCTCTACAGGGTTTCAATGAGCAGTTCTTC. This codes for CASALQGFNEQFF.

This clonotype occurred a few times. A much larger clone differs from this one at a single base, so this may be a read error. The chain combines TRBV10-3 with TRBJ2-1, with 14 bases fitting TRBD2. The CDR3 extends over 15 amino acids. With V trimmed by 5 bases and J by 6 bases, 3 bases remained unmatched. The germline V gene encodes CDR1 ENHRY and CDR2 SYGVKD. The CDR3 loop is CAISTGTSGSNEQFF. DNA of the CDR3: TGTGCCATCAGTACCGGGACTAGCGGGAGCAATGAGCAGTTCTTC.